Listed below are T cell receptor beta chains from one sample, sequenced in a study of T cell repertoires in cytomegalovirus infection. What these receptors recognize is not known. TCRdb used MiXCR to reprocess the reads, holding one entry per CDR3 protein. The table includes some 940,000 distinct CDR3 sequences, less than 35% detected once. Sequencing used cultured CD8+ T cells from PBMCs, obtained from culture after CMV antigen stimulation. These receptors all come from a human donor in good health (CMV status not recorded). Some clones in this sample may be carry-over from other donors' samples. CDR3s include the opening cysteine and the closing phenylalanine or tryptophan. Each record gives: J gene, V gene, clone size, D gene, CDR3 protein, CDR3 DNA. The D gene is left open where the match is weak. A row's size may be missing; if present it is once, few, many or a size class.

j_gene: TRBJ1-1
v_gene: TRBV27
abundance: NA
d_gene: NA
CDR3aa: CASSLGVTGTEAFF
CDR3nt: TGTGCCAGCAGTTTGGGGGTGACGGGCACTGAAGCTTTCTTT

j_gene: TRBJ2-7
v_gene: TRBV7-8
abundance: NA
d_gene: TRBD2
CDR3aa: CASSGGLAGESYEQYF
CDR3nt: TGTGCCAGCAGCGGGGGACTAGCGGGGGAGTCCTACGAGCAGTACTTC

j_gene: TRBJ2-3
v_gene: TRBV4-3
abundance: NA
d_gene: TRBD2
CDR3aa: CASSQEASGDSTDTQYF
CDR3nt: TGCGCCAGCAGCCAAGAAGCTAGCGGAGACAGCACAGATACGCAGTATTTT

j_gene: TRBJ2-3
v_gene: TRBV7-6
abundance: NA
d_gene: NA
CDR3aa: CASSDPAVGTDTQYF
CDR3nt: TGTGCCAGCAGCGACCCCGCGGTGGGCACAGATACGCAGTATTTT

j_gene: TRBJ2-6
v_gene: TRBV20-1
abundance: NA
d_gene: NA
CDR3aa: CSANRGSPLGANVLTF
CDR3nt: TGCAGTGCCAATCGCGGATCTCCCCTTGGGGCCAACGTCCTGACTTTC

j_gene: TRBJ2-5
v_gene: TRBV7-7
abundance: NA
d_gene: NA
CDR3aa: CASSTRLEGRKETQYF
CDR3nt: TGTGCTAGCAGCACACGCCTGGAGGGCAGAAAAGAGACCCAGTACTTC

j_gene: TRBJ1-1
v_gene: TRBV27
abundance: few
d_gene: NA
CDR3aa: CASSLSRVDTEAFF
CDR3nt: TGTGCCAGCAGTTTATCGCGGGTTGACACTGAAGCTTTCTTT

j_gene: TRBJ2-7
v_gene: TRBV19
abundance: few
d_gene: NA
CDR3aa: CASSIGQTAYEQYF
CDR3nt: TGTGCCAGTAGTATCGGACAGACAGCCTACGAGCAGTACTTC

j_gene: TRBJ1-5
v_gene: TRBV28
abundance: few
d_gene: NA
CDR3aa: CASSPVSGTYNQPQHF
CDR3nt: TGTGCCAGCAGCCCAGTTTCAGGGACCTACAATCAGCCCCAGCATTTT

j_gene: TRBJ1-2
v_gene: TRBV7-9
abundance: many
d_gene: NA
CDR3aa: CASSLASGEGKGYTF
CDR3nt: TGTGCCAGCAGCTTAGCCTCAGGGGAGGGGAAAGGCTACACCTTC

j_gene: TRBJ1-1
v_gene: TRBV19
abundance: few
d_gene: TRBD1
CDR3aa: CASIPTGVTEAFF
CDR3nt: TGTGCCAGTATTCCCACAGGGGTCACTGAAGCTTTCTTT

j_gene: TRBJ2-5
v_gene: TRBV12-5
abundance: NA
d_gene: NA
CDR3aa: CASGSNSQETQYF
CDR3nt: TGTGCTAGTGGTTCGAACAGTCAAGAGACCCAGTACTTC

j_gene: TRBJ2-1
v_gene: TRBV18
abundance: few
d_gene: NA
CDR3aa: CASSRTRNEQFF
CDR3nt: TGTGCCAGCTCAAGGACGCGGAATGAGCAGTTCTTC

j_gene: TRBJ2-7
v_gene: TRBV27
abundance: once
d_gene: NA
CDR3aa: CASSFRSSSYEQYF
CDR3nt: TGTGCCAGCAGTTTTCGTAGTTCTAGCTACGAGCAGTACTTC

j_gene: TRBJ1-4
v_gene: TRBV12-3/TRBV12-4
abundance: many
d_gene: NA
CDR3aa: CASSFWGTTNEKLFF
CDR3nt: TGTGCCAGCAGTTTCTGGGGAACAACTAATGAAAAACTGTTTTTT

j_gene: TRBJ2-3
v_gene: TRBV7-9
abundance: NA
d_gene: NA
CDR3aa: CASSLAFRRVATDTQYF
CDR3nt: TGTGCCAGCAGCTTAGCATTTCGGCGGGTCGCCACAGATACGCAGTATTTT

j_gene: TRBJ1-2
v_gene: TRBV6-1
abundance: NA
d_gene: TRBD1
CDR3aa: CASSPWAGGAGGGYTF
CDR3nt: TGTGCCAGCAGTCCCTGGGCAGGGGGCGCTGGTGGTGGCTACACCTTC

j_gene: TRBJ1-1
v_gene: TRBV7-9
abundance: few
d_gene: NA
CDR3aa: CASISSGNTEAFF
CDR3nt: TGTGCCAGCATCAGTTCGGGCAACACTGAAGCTTTCTTT

j_gene: TRBJ2-5
v_gene: TRBV7-8
abundance: NA
d_gene: NA
CDR3aa: CASSFPGTQKKETQYF
CDR3nt: TGTGCCAGCAGCTTTCCGGGGACCCAAAAAAAGGAGACCCAGTACTTC

j_gene: TRBJ1-6
v_gene: TRBV7-6
abundance: many
d_gene: TRBD1
CDR3aa: CASRPGQYNSPLHF
CDR3nt: TGTGCCAGCAGACCGGGACAGTATAATTCACCCCTCCACTTT

j_gene: TRBJ2-2
v_gene: TRBV11-2
abundance: few
d_gene: NA
CDR3aa: CASSIWGTRNTGELFF
CDR3nt: TGTGCCAGCAGTATTTGGGGAACACGAAACACCGGGGAGCTGTTTTTT

j_gene: TRBJ2-2
v_gene: TRBV12-3/TRBV12-4
abundance: NA
d_gene: NA
CDR3aa: CASSSPTATNTGELFF
CDR3nt: TGTGCCAGCAGTTCCCCGACAGCCACAAACACCGGGGAGCTGTTTTTT

j_gene: TRBJ2-1
v_gene: TRBV6-5
abundance: few
d_gene: NA
CDR3aa: CASRFLRTDYNEQFF
CDR3nt: TGTGCCAGCAGGTTCCTAAGGACAGATTACAATGAGCAGTTCTTC

j_gene: TRBJ2-3
v_gene: TRBV7-2
abundance: few
d_gene: NA
CDR3aa: CASSSGVGGSSTDTQYF
CDR3nt: TGTGCCAGCAGCTCCGGGGTTGGGGGTTCGAGCACAGATACGCAGTATTTT

j_gene: TRBJ1-1
v_gene: TRBV4-2
abundance: NA
d_gene: TRBD1
CDR3aa: CASSQIQGRNTEAFF
CDR3nt: TGTGCCAGCAGCCAAATACAGGGGCGAAACACTGAAGCTTTCTTT

j_gene: TRBJ1-5
v_gene: TRBV13
abundance: NA
d_gene: NA
CDR3aa: CASSLGNRRNQPQHF
CDR3nt: TGTGCCAGCAGCTTAGGCAACAGGCGGAATCAGCCCCAGCATTTT

j_gene: TRBJ2-1
v_gene: TRBV24-1
abundance: once
d_gene: NA
CDR3aa: CATSDESGALLAGEQFF
CDR3nt: TGTGCCACCAGTGACGAGTCCGGGGCCCTTCTGGCCGGTGAGCAGTTCTTC

j_gene: TRBJ1-5
v_gene: TRBV24-1
abundance: NA
d_gene: TRBD1
CDR3aa: CATSRTGADQPQHF
CDR3nt: TGTGCCACCAGTCGGACAGGGGCAGATCAGCCCCAGCATTTT

j_gene: TRBJ2-2
v_gene: TRBV6-5
abundance: NA
d_gene: NA
CDR3aa: CASSYSIEGGELFF
CDR3nt: TGTGCCAGCAGTTACTCGATTGAGGGCGGGGAGCTGTTTTTT

j_gene: TRBJ1-6
v_gene: TRBV7-9
abundance: few
d_gene: NA
CDR3aa: CASSAGGSANSPLHF
CDR3nt: TGTGCCAGCAGCGCTGGGGGCTCCGCCAATTCACCCCTCCACTTT

j_gene: TRBJ2-1
v_gene: TRBV6-2/TRBV6-3
abundance: NA
d_gene: NA
CDR3aa: CASSPEGRPYNEQFF
CDR3nt: TGTGCCAGCAGCCCCGAAGGGAGGCCCTACAATGAGCAGTTCTTC

j_gene: TRBJ2-3
v_gene: TRBV7-9
abundance: NA
d_gene: NA
CDR3aa: CTSSLVARMGTDTQYF
CDR3nt: TGTACCAGCAGCTTAGTTGCCCGGATGGGGACAGATACGCAGTATTTT

j_gene: TRBJ2-7
v_gene: TRBV2
abundance: NA
d_gene: TRBD2
CDR3aa: CASSEDNWTSGFYEQYF
CDR3nt: TGTGCCAGCAGTGAAGACAACTGGACTAGCGGGTTTTACGAGCAGTACTTC

j_gene: TRBJ2-7
v_gene: TRBV27
abundance: NA
d_gene: NA
CDR3aa: CASSALTGKSSYEQYF
CDR3nt: TGTGCCAGCAGCGCCCTAACAGGGAAAAGCTCCTACGAGCAGTACTTC

j_gene: TRBJ1-1
v_gene: TRBV7-2
abundance: many
d_gene: NA
CDR3aa: CASSLAGSLNTEAFF
CDR3nt: TGTGCCAGCAGCTTAGCCGGCAGCTTGAACACTGAAGCTTTCTTT

j_gene: TRBJ2-2
v_gene: TRBV28
abundance: NA
d_gene: NA
CDR3aa: CASSSRDGTGELFF
CDR3nt: TGTGCCAGCAGTTCCAGGGACGGAACCGGGGAGCTGTTTTTT

j_gene: TRBJ2-3
v_gene: TRBV7-2
abundance: many
d_gene: NA
CDR3aa: CASSLSGWRGTSTDTQYF
CDR3nt: TGTGCCAGCAGCTTATCGGGTTGGCGGGGCACTAGCACAGATACGCAGTATTTT

j_gene: TRBJ1-6
v_gene: TRBV27
abundance: few
d_gene: NA
CDR3aa: CASSFAQNNSPLHF
CDR3nt: TGTGCCAGCAGTTTTGCCCAGAATAATTCACCCCTCCACTTT

j_gene: TRBJ1-4
v_gene: TRBV19
abundance: many
d_gene: NA
CDR3aa: CASSLDDSLNEKLFF
CDR3nt: TGTGCCAGTAGTCTTGATGACAGCCTTAATGAAAAACTGTTTTTT